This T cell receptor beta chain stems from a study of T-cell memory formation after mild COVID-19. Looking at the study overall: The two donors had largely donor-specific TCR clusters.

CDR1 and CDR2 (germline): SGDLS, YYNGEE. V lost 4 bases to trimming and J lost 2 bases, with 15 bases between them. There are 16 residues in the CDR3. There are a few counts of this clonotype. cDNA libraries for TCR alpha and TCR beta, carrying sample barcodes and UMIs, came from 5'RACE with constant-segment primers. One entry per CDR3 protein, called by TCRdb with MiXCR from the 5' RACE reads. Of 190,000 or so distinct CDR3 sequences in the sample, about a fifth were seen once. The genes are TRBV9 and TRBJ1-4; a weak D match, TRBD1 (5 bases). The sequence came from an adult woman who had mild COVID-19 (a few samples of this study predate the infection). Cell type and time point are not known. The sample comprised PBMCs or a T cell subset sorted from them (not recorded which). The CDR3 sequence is CASSPSGARTNEKLFF. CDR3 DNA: TGTGCCAGCAGCCCAAGTGGGGCTAGGACTAATGAAAAACTGTTTTTT.